The clone carrying this T cell receptor (beta chain) was detected only once. Its antigen remains unidentified. This entry comes from a study of OX40 agonist ivuxolimab in advanced cancers. Study-level information: Prior anti-PD-1, anti-PD-L1 or anti-CTLA-4 therapy was allowed; roughly 40% had some. Study results and limitations: At doses 0.1 to 3.0 mg/kg, CD4+ and CD8+ clones expanded. Averaging showed that CD8+ T cells had more expanded clones than CD4+ did. The study did not work out the antigen specificity of the expanded peripheral T cells.

This table comes from immunoSEQ multiplex PCR, and its TCRdb copy is limited to in-frame clones, with some not included. The data show some 42,000 clones, over 65% seen once. CDR3 length: 16 residues. Germline assignment: CDR1 LGHNA and CDR2 YSLEER. Trimming removed 3 bases at V and 5 bases at J, with 14 bases between. The receptor was derived from an adult with an advanced solid tumor such as melanoma, head and neck, liver or kidney cancer. The chain employs TRBV4-3 and TRBJ1-6; D is uncertain. This specimen was CD4+ or CD8+ T cells sorted from blood, taken in a trial of the OX40 agonist ivuxolimab. CDR3 in amino acids: CASSQATQNNNSPLHF. CDR3 bases: TGCGCCAGCAGCCAGGCTACCCAAAATAATAATTCACCCCTCCACTTT.